These T cell receptor beta chains were read from a single sample in a study of cytomegalovirus exposure and HLA in healthy donors. Sequencing used immunoSEQ multiplex PCR; TCRdb keeps in-frame clones, though not all of them. The sample consists of 190,000 or so clones, approximately 80% of them appearing once. What was sequenced was PBMCs. All receptors derive from a boy between 5 and 17 years old in good health and CMV-seronegative. CDR3s include the opening cysteine and the closing phenylalanine or tryptophan. The order of the fields is CDR3 DNA, CDR3 protein, V gene, J gene, D gene, clone size, CDR3 length. The D gene is left open where the match is weak. Clone sizes are given selectively: once, few, many, or a class where the clone is expanded.

TGTGCCATCAGTGATAGTTGGGACAGCAACACTGAAGCTTTCTTT	CAISDSWDSNTEAFF	TRBV10-3	TRBJ1-1	TRBD1	NA	15
TGTGCCAGCAGCCCAGACAGGGATCGGGGCTACACCTTC	CASSPDRDRGYTF	TRBV11-1	TRBJ1-2	TRBD1	NA	13
TGTGCCAGCAGTGGATTTGCAGGGTGGAGCGGGTCCAAAAACATTCAGTACTTC	CASSGFAGWSGSKNIQYF	TRBV2	TRBJ2-4	NA	NA	18
TGTGCCAGCAGCTTGGGGGGAACCTATGGCTACACCTTC	CASSLGGTYGYTF	TRBV7-9	TRBJ1-2	NA	NA	13
TGTGCCAGCGCCCGGACAGCTATTCGGAACACTGAAGCTTTCTTT	CASARTAIRNTEAFF	TRBV6-6	TRBJ1-1	NA	once	15
TGTGCCAGCAGCTCACTAGCGACTAGCACAGATACGCAGTATTTT	CASSSLATSTDTQYF	TRBV7-6	TRBJ2-3	TRBD2	NA	15
TGTGCCAGCTCACCGAGCCAGGAGGGGTTCGAGCAGTACTTC	CASSPSQEGFEQYF	TRBV18	TRBJ2-7	NA	NA	14
TGTGCCAGCAATGGGGGGGGCGGGAGCGGAGAGACCCAGTACTTC	CASNGGGGSGETQYF	TRBV7-2	TRBJ2-5	NA	NA	15
TGTGCCAGCAGCTTGTGGGACAGCTCTAACTATGGCTACACCTTC	CASSLWDSSNYGYTF	TRBV5-5	TRBJ1-2	TRBD1	once	15
TGTGCCTGGAGTGGACCTTTTGCGGGGGGGCCCCAGGAGACCCAGTACTTC	CAWSGPFAGGPQETQYF	TRBV30	TRBJ2-5	TRBD2	NA	17
TGTGCCAGCAGACCGACAAGGAACACTGAAGCTTTCTTT	CASRPTRNTEAFF	TRBV7-2	TRBJ1-1	NA	few	13
TGTGCCATAGAACGGACAGGGGGTGAAGAGACCCAGTACTTC	CAIERTGGEETQYF	TRBV28	TRBJ2-5	TRBD1	NA	14
TGTGCCAGCAGCTTTTCCGGGTCAGCCAACTCTGGGGCCAACGTCCTGACTTTC	CASSFSGSANSGANVLTF	TRBV5-4	TRBJ2-6	NA	NA	18
TGTGCCAGCAGTGAACCCCTTGGACAGGGAAACTATGGCTACACCTTC	CASSEPLGQGNYGYTF	TRBV25-1	TRBJ1-2	TRBD1	NA	16
TGTGCCAGCAGCCCATTGACTGGAAGTGAAAAACTGTTTTTT	CASSPLTGSEKLFF	TRBV14	TRBJ1-4	NA	NA	14
TGTGCCAGCAGCCCGACAGCTTTCTATGGCCACACCTTC	CASSPTAFYGHTF	TRBV11-3	TRBJ1-2	NA	NA	13
TGCGCCAGCAGTCAAACGCAGGGTAACTCCTACAATGAGCAGTTCTTC	CASSQTQGNSYNEQFF	TRBV5-1	TRBJ2-1	NA	NA	16
TGTGCCACCAGCAGAGATAAGGGGGGGAGGACTGAAGCTTTCTTT	CATSRDKGGRTEAFF	TRBV15	TRBJ1-1	NA	NA	15
TGCGCCAGCAGCTTGGGACCGGGGCTAGCGGGGGGGCTCCTCACAGATACGCAGTATTTT	CASSLGPGLAGGLLTDTQYF	TRBV5-1	TRBJ2-3	TRBD2	few	20
TGTGCCAGCAGCTTCGGGACACTTAACACTGAAGCTTTCTTT	CASSFGTLNTEAFF	TRBV11-3	TRBJ1-1	NA	NA	14
TGTTCCAGCAGCTTGACTACGAGCTCCTACGAGCAGTACTTC	CSSSLTTSSYEQYF	TRBV7-9	TRBJ2-7	NA	NA	14
TGTGCCTGGAGTGCCGACAGGGGCGCCTACGAGCAGTACTTC	CAWSADRGAYEQYF	TRBV30	TRBJ2-7	TRBD1	NA	14
TGTGCCTGGAGTGTACTAGCGGGAGGAGGAGATACGCAGTATTTT	CAWSVLAGGGDTQYF	TRBV30	TRBJ2-3	TRBD2	once	15
TGTGCCAGCAGCTTAGTTGGGACAGGGGTCGCCTACGAGCAGTACTTC	CASSLVGTGVAYEQYF	TRBV7-2	TRBJ2-7	TRBD1	NA	16
TGTGCCAGCAGCCCTCGGGAGTTGTCCTACAATGAGCAGTTCTTC	CASSPRELSYNEQFF	TRBV9	TRBJ2-1	NA	NA	15
TGTGCCAGCAGCTTACTAGCAGAGAACACTGAAGCTTTCTTT	CASSLLAENTEAFF	TRBV7-9	TRBJ1-1	NA	once	14
TGTGCCAGCAGCCAGGGACCGGGAGAGAGGACCACCCGGGAGCTGTTTTTT	CASSQGPGERTTRELFF	TRBV4-2	TRBJ2-2	NA	NA	17
TGTGCCAGCAGCTTAATTAGGGGGGGTGAGCAGTTCTTC	CASSLIRGGEQFF	TRBV7-3	TRBJ2-1	NA	NA	13
TGTGCCAGTAGTACCGCGACTTTCCGGCAGAACTATGGCTACACCTTC	CASSTATFRQNYGYTF	TRBV19	TRBJ1-2	NA	NA	16
TGTGCCAGCAGTTCAGGTAGCGAGCAGTACTTC	CASSSGSEQYF	TRBV27	TRBJ2-7	NA	NA	11
TGTGCCAGCAGTTCTAGGGGGGGGGCAGTAGAAAAACTGTTTTTT	CASSSRGGAVEKLFF	TRBV6-1	TRBJ1-4	NA	few	15
TGTGCCAGCAGCGCCTTTTGGAGGCAAAAGGAGAACACTGAAGCTTTCTTT	CASSAFWRQKENTEAFF	TRBV7-2	TRBJ1-1	NA	NA	17
TGTGCCAGCAGTGAAAAACTGCTGAACACTGAAGCTTTCTTT	CASSEKLLNTEAFF	TRBV2	TRBJ1-1	NA	few	14
TGTGCCAGTAGTCCGGACGGGGGTCGGGAGCAGTACTTC	CASSPDGGREQYF	TRBV19	TRBJ2-5	NA	NA	13
TGTGCCATCAGTGAGTCCAGGACAGGGGGGAACACTGAAGCTTTCTTT	CAISESRTGGNTEAFF	TRBV10-3	TRBJ1-1	TRBD1	NA	16